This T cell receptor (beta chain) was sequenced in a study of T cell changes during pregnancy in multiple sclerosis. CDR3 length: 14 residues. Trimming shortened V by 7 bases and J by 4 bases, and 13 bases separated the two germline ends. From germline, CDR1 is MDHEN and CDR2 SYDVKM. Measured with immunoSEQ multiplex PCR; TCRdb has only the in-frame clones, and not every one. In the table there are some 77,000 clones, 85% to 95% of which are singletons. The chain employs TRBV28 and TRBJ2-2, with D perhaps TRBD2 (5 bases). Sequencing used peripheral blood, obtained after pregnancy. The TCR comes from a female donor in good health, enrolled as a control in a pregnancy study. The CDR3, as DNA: TGTGCCAGCACCTCCCCGGGGATCACCGGGGAGCTGTTTTTT. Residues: CASTSPGITGELFF.